This TCR beta chain was retrieved from a study of blood T cell repertoires in COVID-19. The method was immunoSEQ multiplex PCR; TCRdb's version includes in-frame clones alone and lacks a portion of them. The data show roughly 190,000 clones, 80% to 85% seen once. V lost 3 bases and J lost 2, with 17 bases in between. CDR3 length: 16 amino acids. Germline CDR1 is SGDLS and CDR2 is YYNGEE. This clone was counted only a few times. Material for sequencing was peripheral blood. The clonotype originates from a human donor with acute or convalescent COVID-19. The donor label of this sample is uncertain. The rearrangement uses TRBV9 and TRBJ1-2; a possible D gene is TRBD1 (5 bases). The DNA for the CDR3 is TGTGCCAGCAGCGCGTCGGGACTCCCACCCAACTATGGCTACACCTTC. Encoded protein: CASSASGLPPNYGYTF. The full variable domain, with the rest looked up from reference TRBV9 and TRBJ1-2, is DSGVTQTPKHLITATGQRVTLRCSPRSGDLSVYWYQQSLDQGLQFLIQYYNGEERAKGNILERFSAQQFPDLHSELNLSSLELGDSALYFCASSASGLPPNYGYTFGSGTRLTVV.